Detailed here is one T cell receptor (beta chain). Antigen unknown. This sample is part of a study of cytomegalovirus exposure and HLA in healthy donors. Study-level results: The records held CMV serostatus as the only immune exposure information. Donors belonging to an Asian-associated ancestry cluster reportedly showed fewer N-insertions in productive TCRs than the 666-donor mean, according to what a later analysis found.

The CDR3 sequence is 17 residues long. Germline-derived CDR1 and CDR2 are SEHNR and FQNEAQ (reference sequence). J gave up 2 bases and V 1 base, and 8 bases lay outside the gene matches. The PCR made use of 60 Vbeta and 13 Jbeta primers. The assay was immunoSEQ multiplex PCR, and TCRdb's table has in-frame clones only and misses some. Of 150,000 to 200,000 clones listed, approximately 80% are singletons. The TCR originated in a young man in good health and CMV-seronegative. The V and J genes are TRBV7-9 and TRBJ2-3; 8 bases fit TRBD2. The source material was PBMCs. The CDR3 nucleotides read TGTGCCAGCAGCTTAGTTCGTGGGCGGGGGGCCACAGATACGCAGTATTTT. Translating gives CASSLVRGRGATDTQYF.